The subject of this entry is one TCR beta chain. Antigen: not known. The CDR3 is 14 residues long. Germline CDR1 is LGHDT and CDR2 is YNNKEL (reference sequence). V shed 3 bases and J 2 bases; nucleotides not matched to a gene: 4. This record belongs to a study of T cell responses to AZD1222 COVID-19 vaccine. Findings and limits, study-wide: Researchers report vaccine-associated CD4 TCRs spanning spike, with dominance at 160-218 and 743-854. Once two AZD1222 doses were given, Spike-specific TCR breadth and depth went up.

Clones were read by immunoSEQ multiplex PCR, and TCRdb kept only the in-frame ones, dropping some. The table records around 61,000 clones, 70% to 90% of them present only once. The material sequenced was peripheral blood, taken on day 0 of AZD1222 vaccination. J is TRBJ2-7 and V is TRBV3-1 (or the pseudogene TRBV3-2); 7 bases agree with TRBD1. The TCR originated in an adult in good health. As DNA, the CDR3 is TGTGCCAGCAGCCACGGACAGGTAACCTACGAGCAGTACTTC. Its translation is CASSHGQVTYEQYF.